The entry below describes one T cell receptor (beta chain). Relative to the germline gene, one junction end is altered; a read error may explain this. Germline CDR1 SGHRS, CDR2 YFSETQ. The CDR3 covers 19 residues. The sequenced template was RNA, covering the TCR beta CDR3 region. The authors performed first-round RT-PCR with HTBI primers and then a second-round multiplex PCR. Via MiXCR, TCRdb re-called the multiplex PCR reads, giving one row per CDR3 protein. The sample includes more than 550,000 distinct CDR3 sequences, more than 40% of them seen just once. PBMCs came from 10 ml of fresh peripheral blood. The data belong to a study of Graves' ophthalmopathy and Graves' hyperthyroidism.

Sequencing was carried out using peripheral blood. The gene calls are TRBV5-1 and TRBJ2-2; TRBD2 matches at 14 bases. This sequence originates from an adult man with Graves' ophthalmopathy. Here the CDR3 DNA reads TGTGCCAGCAGCTCCTCCCTGACTAGCGGGGGGGTCCTTACCGGGGAGCTGTTTTTT. Protein sequence: CASSSSLTSGGVLTGELFF.